Below are 24 T cell receptor beta chains sequenced from a single sample in a study of T cells expressing NK-cell markers. TCRdb re-called the 5' RACE reads and shows each CDR3 protein once, DNA omitted. The sample totals about 150,000 distinct CDR3 sequences. Sample: blood T cells: a sorted CD56 or NKG2C T cell subset, CD4+ or CD8+ T cells, or bulk PBMC T cells (not recorded which). The receptor set was obtained from a man between 18 and 69 years old in good health.

The chain links TRBV5-5 to TRBJ2-5; TCRdb's assignment of TRBD2 cannot be checked, as there is no DNA. This CDR3 comprises 11 residues. Germline CDR1 SGHKS, CDR2 YYEKEE (reference sequence). The CDR3 loop is CASSPSETQYF.

J is TRBJ2-3 and V is TRBV12-3 or TRBV12-4; the D call from TCRdb, TRBD2, cannot be confirmed without DNA. The CDR3 sequence is 15 residues long. Here the CDR3 reads CASSLAGPALDTQYF.

The chain combines TRBV2 with TRBJ2-5; the D gene TCRdb calls, TRBD1, cannot be checked with no DNA. From germline, CDR1 is SNHLY and CDR2 FYNNEI. The CDR3 is made up of 17 amino acids. The CDR3 loop is CASSELGQGVVRETQYF.

This chain connects TRBV28 to TRBJ2-2; the TCRdb call, TRBD1, lacks DNA for checking. The CDR3 loop spans 16 amino acids. CDR1 and CDR2 from the germline V gene are MDHEN and SYDVKM. The CDR3 loop is CASTTPRQGATGELFF.

The chain links TRBV27 to TRBJ2-6; TCRdb outputs TRBD2, but without DNA this stays unchecked. Per the germline V gene, CDR1 is MNHEY and CDR2 is SMNVEV (reference sequence). The CDR3 runs 18 residues. CDR3 region: CASSSLLAGNSGANVLTF. The variable domain in full, completed from reference TRBV27 and TRBJ2-6, reads EAQVTQNPRYLITVTGKKLTVTCSQNMNHEYMSWYRQDPGLGLRQIYYSMNVEVTDKGDVPEGYKVSRKEKRNFPLILESPSPNQTSLYFCASSSLLAGNSGANVLTFGAGSRLTVL.

The V and J genes are TRBV13 and TRBJ2-1; TCRdb's D gene call, TRBD1, goes unchecked for lack of DNA. CDR3 length: 16 residues. Germline values: CDR1 PRHDT, CDR2 FYEKMQ (reference sequence). CDR3 sequence reads: CASSLYERGAYNEQFF.

This sequence joins TRBV29-1 and TRBJ2-1; the D call of TRBD2 rests on TCRdb alone, since no DNA is present to check it. CDR1 and CDR2 (germline): SQVTM, ANQGSEA. CDR3 size: 16 residues. CDR3: CSVAGRLAGDHNEQFF.

The genes are TRBV11-2 and TRBJ2-1; as DNA is missing, the TRBD2 call by TCRdb cannot be tested. This CDR3 has 16 residues. CDR1 is SGHAT, CDR2 FQNNGV, per germline. CDR3: CASSLGRGAVYNEQFF.

V and J are TRBV29-1 and TRBJ1-2; TCRdb reports TRBD1, a call that lacks DNA to check it against. The CDR3 consists of 13 residues. Per germline, CDR1 SQVTM and CDR2 ANQGSEA. Here the CDR3 reads CSVEPGDSYGYTF.

The chain uses TRBV11-2 and TRBJ2-7; the TCRdb D gene call, TRBD2, has no DNA to confirm it. This CDR3 has 15 residues. Per the germline V gene, CDR1 is SGHAT and CDR2 is FQNNGV. The CDR3 loop reads CASRTPYYGSYEQYF.

The chain combines TRBV21-1 with TRBJ2-7; TCRdb indicates TRBD1, and absent DNA this call remains unverified. TRBV21-1 is a documented pseudogene. The CDR3 extends over 18 amino acids. The CDR3: CASSGVQGRLATLYEQYF.

The chain is built from TRBV6-5 and TRBJ1-6; with no DNA, the TCRdb D assignment of TRBD1 cannot be verified. The CDR3 loop spans 14 amino acids. Germline V gene sequence: CDR1 MNHEY, CDR2 SVGAGI. CDR3 loop: CASSYGTGVSPLHF.

The CDR3 sequence is CASSRQDLLINYGYTF. The chain employs TRBV3-1 and TRBJ1-2; TCRdb outputs TRBD1, but without DNA this stays unchecked. Per the germline V gene, CDR1 is LGHDT and CDR2 is YNNKEL (reference sequence). The CDR3 runs 16 residues.

The rearrangement joins TRBV7-6 to TRBJ2-1; TCRdb's D call of TRBD1 is untestable without DNA. Germline CDR1 SGHVS, CDR2 FNYEAQ. The CDR3 has 17 residues. CDR3 sequence: CASSLLGGPGTGHEQFF.

The chain links TRBV5-1 to TRBJ2-1; TCRdb outputs TRBD2, but without DNA this stays unchecked. CDR3 length equals 15 residues. Germline-derived CDR1 and CDR2 are SGHRS and YFSETQ. The CDR3 is CASSMSGGAGNEQFF.

The genes are TRBV2 and TRBJ1-2; without DNA, the TCRdb call of TRBD1 cannot be checked. The V gene's germline CDR1 is SNHLY and CDR2 FYNNEI. The CDR3 extends over 16 amino acids. CDR3: CASSELSGQGLYGYTF.

The chain has TRBV29-1 and TRBJ1-4. The length of the CDR3 is 17 residues. CDR1 and CDR2 from the germline V gene are SQVTM and ANQGSEA. The CDR3 region is CSVEDMPPGEAGEKLFF.

The CDR3 spells CASGLLGWNTEAFF. This rearrangement joins TRBV12-5 to TRBJ1-1. This CDR3 has 14 residues. The germline gives CDR1 LGHNT, CDR2 FRNRAP. The whole variable domain, remainder taken from reference TRBV12-5 and TRBJ1-1, is DARVTQTPRHKVTEMGQEVTMRCQPILGHNTVFWYRQTMMQGLELLAYFRNRAPLDDSGMPKDRFSAEMPDATLATLKIQPSEPRDSAVYFCASGLLGWNTEAFFGQGTRLTVV.

The chain employs TRBV7-6 and TRBJ1-1; TCRdb calls TRBD1, which cannot be checked without DNA. The CDR3 runs 16 residues. Germline CDR1 reads SGHVS; CDR2 reads FNYEAQ. CDR3: CASSSRQGEYYTEAFF.

The chain has TRBV29-1 and TRBJ2-1; TCRdb names TRBD1, which stays unverified in the absence of DNA. The CDR3 is made up of 15 amino acids. Germline lookup yields CDR1 SQVTM and CDR2 ANQGSEA. The CDR3 sequence is CSAPVRDRVFDEQFF.

This rearrangement joins TRBV12-3 or TRBV12-4 to TRBJ1-1; TCRdb's assignment of TRBD1 cannot be checked, as there is no DNA. The CDR3 loop spans 13 amino acids. CDR3: CASTDRVNTEAFF.

The rearrangement links TRBV27 to TRBJ1-1; there is no DNA to check the TCRdb D call of TRBD1. Germline V lookup: CDR1 MNHEY, CDR2 SMNVEV (reference sequence). The CDR3 contains 15 residues. CDR3 sequence reads: CASSWSGQGSVGAFF.

V gene TRBV7-9 combines with J gene TRBJ2-1; absent DNA, TCRdb's TRBD1 call cannot be checked. CDR1 is SEHNR and CDR2 is FQNEAQ in the germline V gene (reference sequence). The CDR3 is 12 residues long. CDR3: CASSEPGNRQFF.

The chain joins TRBV6-5 to TRBJ1-1; TCRdb reports TRBD1, a call that lacks DNA to check it against. The CDR3 length is 14 residues. Germline CDR1 reads MNHEY; CDR2 reads SVGAGI. CDR3 region: CASSYVRADTEAFF.